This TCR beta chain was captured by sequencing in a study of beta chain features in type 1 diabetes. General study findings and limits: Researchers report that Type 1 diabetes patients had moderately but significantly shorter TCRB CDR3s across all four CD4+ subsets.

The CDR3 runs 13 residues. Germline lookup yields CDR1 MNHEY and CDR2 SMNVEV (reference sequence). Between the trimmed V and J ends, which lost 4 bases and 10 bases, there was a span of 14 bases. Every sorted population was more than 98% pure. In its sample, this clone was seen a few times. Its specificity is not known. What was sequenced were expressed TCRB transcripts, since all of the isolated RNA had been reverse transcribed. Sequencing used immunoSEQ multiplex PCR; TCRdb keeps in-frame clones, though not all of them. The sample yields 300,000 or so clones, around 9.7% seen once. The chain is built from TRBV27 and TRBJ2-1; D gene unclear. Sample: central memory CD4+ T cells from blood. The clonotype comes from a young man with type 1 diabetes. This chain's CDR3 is CASSSRWDREQFF. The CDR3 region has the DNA TGTGCCAGCAGTTCTCGCTGGGATCGAGAGCAGTTCTTC.